This TCR beta chain is from a study of cytomegalovirus exposure and HLA in healthy donors. Trimming removed 0 bases from V and 3 bases from J, with 9 bases in between. Germline V gene lookup returns CDR1 SGHRS and CDR2 YFSETQ. This CDR3 comprises 15 residues. Sequencing was performed with immunoSEQ multiplex PCR; in TCRdb, only in-frame clones are kept and a portion is missing. The table has some 170,000 clones, around 86% seen once. Sequencing used PBMCs. The source is a young man in good health and CMV-seropositive. The genes are TRBV5-1 and TRBJ2-2; D ambiguous. CDR3 amino acids: CASSLGGTYTGELFF. CDR3 bases: TGCGCCAGCAGCTTGGGGGGTACCTACACCGGGGAGCTGTTTTTT.